This T cell receptor (beta chain) was observed in a study of blood T cell repertoires in COVID-19. The method was immunoSEQ multiplex PCR; TCRdb's version includes in-frame clones alone and lacks a portion of them. The table includes around 100,000 clones, about 90% detected once. The sample was peripheral blood. The source of this sequence is a man at least 80 years old with acute or convalescent COVID-19.

CDR3 amino acids: CASSPQTGGGYGYTF. The DNA for the CDR3 is TGTGCCAGCAGCCCACAGACAGGGGGTGGCTATGGCTACACCTTC. This chain connects TRBV25-1 to TRBJ1-2; TRBD1 matches 9 bases. Losses at the gene ends were 6 bases for V and 4 bases for J; bases not matched to a gene: 9. The CDR3 sequence is 15 residues long. Germline V lookup: CDR1 MGHDK, CDR2 SYGVNS.